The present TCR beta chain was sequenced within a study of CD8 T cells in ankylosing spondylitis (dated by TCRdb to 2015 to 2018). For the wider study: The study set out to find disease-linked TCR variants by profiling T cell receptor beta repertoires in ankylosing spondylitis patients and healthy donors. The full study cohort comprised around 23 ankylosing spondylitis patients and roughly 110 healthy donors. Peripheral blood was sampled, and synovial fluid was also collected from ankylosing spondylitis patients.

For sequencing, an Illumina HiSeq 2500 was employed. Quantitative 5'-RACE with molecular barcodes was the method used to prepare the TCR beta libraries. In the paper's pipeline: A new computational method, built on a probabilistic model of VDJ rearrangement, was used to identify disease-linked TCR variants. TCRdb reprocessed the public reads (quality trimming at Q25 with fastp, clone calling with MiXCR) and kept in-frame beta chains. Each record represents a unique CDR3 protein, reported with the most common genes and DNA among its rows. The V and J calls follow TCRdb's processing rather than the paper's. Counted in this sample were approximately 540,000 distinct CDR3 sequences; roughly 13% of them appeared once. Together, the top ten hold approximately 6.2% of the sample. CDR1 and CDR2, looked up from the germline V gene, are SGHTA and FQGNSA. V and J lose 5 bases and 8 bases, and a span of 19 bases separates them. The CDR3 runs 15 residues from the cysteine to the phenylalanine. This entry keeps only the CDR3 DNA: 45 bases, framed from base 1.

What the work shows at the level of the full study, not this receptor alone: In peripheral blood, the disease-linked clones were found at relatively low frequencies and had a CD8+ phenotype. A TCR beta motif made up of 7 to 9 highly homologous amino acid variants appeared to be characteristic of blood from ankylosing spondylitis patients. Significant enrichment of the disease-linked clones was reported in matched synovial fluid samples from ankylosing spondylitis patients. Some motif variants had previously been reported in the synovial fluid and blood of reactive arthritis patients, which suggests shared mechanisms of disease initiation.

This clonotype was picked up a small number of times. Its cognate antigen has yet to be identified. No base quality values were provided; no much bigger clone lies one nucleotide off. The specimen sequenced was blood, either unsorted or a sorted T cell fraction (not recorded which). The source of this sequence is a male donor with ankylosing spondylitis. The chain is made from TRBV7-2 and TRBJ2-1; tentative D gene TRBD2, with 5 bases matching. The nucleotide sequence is TGTGCCAGCAGCCCTCGGGGTCCCAAAAGCTATGAGCAGTTCTTC. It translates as CASSPRGPKSYEQFF.